Shown below are 10 T cell receptor beta chains from a single sample sequenced in a study of blood T cell repertoires in COVID-19. TCRdb keeps only in-frame clones here, not all; method: immunoSEQ multiplex PCR. The data show hundreds of thousands of clones, with 86% seen just once and approximately 2% held by the top ten. The sample was PBMCs or T cells enriched from blood (not recorded which). Receptors originate from a woman in her forties or fifties who had recovered from COVID-19.

This clone turned up a few times. The chain links TRBV2 to TRBJ2-7; 8 bases line up with TRBD1. CDR1 and CDR2 (germline): SNHLY, FYNNEI. V lost 9 bases, J lost 7 bases, and 11 bases stayed unmatched. This CDR3 has 13 residues. CDR3 coding DNA: TGTGCCAGGGGAAGACAGGGGCTGCCAGAGCAGTACTTC. Its protein is CARGRQGLPEQYF.

This chain joins TRBV20-1 and TRBJ2-3; 12 positions agree with TRBD2. CDR3 length: 17 residues. Trimming took 5 bases from V and 4 from J; bases not matched to a gene: 13. The germline CDR1 and CDR2 sequences are DFQATT and SNEGSKA (reference sequence). CDR3 loop: CSARGLAGKRSADTQYF. Written as DNA, the CDR3 is TGCAGTGCTCGTGGACTAGCGGGAAAGCGGAGCGCAGATACGCAGTATTTT.

The chain recombines TRBV4-1 with TRBJ2-7; no definite D call. Trimming shortened V by 3 bases and J by 2 bases, and 11 bases separated the two germline ends. Germline CDR1 MGHRA, CDR2 YSYEKL. The CDR3 runs 14 residues. CDR3 sequence (DNA): TGCGCCAGCAGCCAGACATCGGATACCTACGAGCAGTACTTC. Protein: CASSQTSDTYEQYF.

The V and J genes are TRBV4-3 and TRBJ2-7; 9 nucleotides align to TRBD1. CDR3 length: 15 residues. Germline CDR1 LGHNA, CDR2 YSLEER. V lost 4 bases to trimming and J lost 5 bases; unmatched junction nucleotides: 9. DNA for the CDR3: TGCGCCAGCAGCCGGTACGGGACAGGGATCGACGAGCAGTACTTC. Encoded protein: CASSRYGTGIDEQYF.

This clone has only one observation. This rearrangement joins TRBV7-2 to TRBJ1-3, with D perhaps TRBD1 (6 bases). The CDR3 has 16 amino acids. Trimming pared 5 bases from V and 2 bases from J, leaving 16 bases between. Germline CDR1 SGHTA, CDR2 FQGNSA. Here the CDR3 reads CASSQYITGPGNTIYF. The CDR3 DNA reads as TGTGCCAGCAGCCAATACATAACAGGGCCTGGAAACACCATATATTTT.

The chain links TRBV13 to TRBJ2-7; 8 nucleotides align to TRBD1. V gave up 5 bases and J gave up 4 bases; unmatched junction bases: 10. The CDR3 runs 15 residues. The germline gives CDR1 PRHDT, CDR2 FYEKMQ (reference sequence). CDR3 sequence reads: CASSPEGRGQYEQYF. The CDR3 region has the DNA TGTGCCAGCAGCCCCGAAGGCAGGGGGCAATACGAGCAGTACTTC.

The chain carries TRBV4-1 and TRBJ1-1, with D maybe TRBD1 (6 bases). There are 17 residues in the CDR3. The ends were cut back, 3 bases at V and 3 bases at J, with 20 bases in the middle. The germline V gene encodes CDR1 MGHRA and CDR2 YSYEKL. CDR3 region: CASSQLDYEGVDTEAFF. CDR3 sequence (DNA): TGCGCCAGCAGCCAGTTGGATTATGAGGGGGTTGACACTGAAGCTTTCTTT.

The chain combines TRBV14 with TRBJ2-5; no definite D call. V shed 4 bases and J shed 0 bases, with 12 bases lying between them. CDR3 size: 15 residues. The V gene's germline CDR1 is SGHDN and CDR2 FVKESK. The CDR3 sequence is CASSPIDLYQETQYF. CDR3 DNA: TGTGCCAGCAGCCCTATTGATCTTTACCAAGAGACCCAGTACTTC.

The J gene is TRBJ2-3, the V gene TRBV9, with TRBD2 matching over 10 bases. This CDR3 has 14 amino acids. The germline CDR1 and CDR2 sequences are SGDLS and YYNGEE. With V trimmed by 0 bases and J by 8 bases, 3 bases remained unmatched. CDR3 sequence reads: CASSVGLAGGTQYF. As DNA, the CDR3 is TGTGCCAGCAGCGTAGGTTTAGCGGGGGGTACGCAGTATTTT.

As concerns this clone: At one boundary the junction diverges from the germline segment, which might be a read error. The rearrangement joins TRBV7-7 to TRBJ2-2; TRBD2 is a possible D gene (5 bases). Germline loops: CDR1 SSHAT, CDR2 FNYEAQ (reference sequence). The CDR3 contains 15 residues. The CDR3 loop reads CASSLGRGNTGELFF. The CDR3 DNA reads as TGTGCTAGCAGCTTGGGGAGAGGGAACACCGGGGAGCTGTTTTTT. The variable domain in full, completed from reference TRBV7-7 and TRBJ2-2, reads GAGVSQSPRYKVTKRGQDVTLRCDPISSHATLYWYQQALGQGPEFLTYFNYEAQPDKSGLPSDRFSAERPEGSISTLTIQRTEQRDSAMYRCASSLGRGNTGELFFGEGSRLTVL.